This TCR beta chain was retrieved from a study of patients and donors after allogeneic stem cell transplantation (dated by TCRdb to about 2020). As to this clonotype: The clone's antigen remains unknown. No qualities accompany the bases; no much larger clone lies one base away.

Libraries came from RT-PCR. Sequencing was performed on a NextSeq 550. TCRdb trimmed public reads at Q25 via fastp, called clones via MiXCR and kept in-frame beta chains. Rows are combined by CDR3 protein, so each entry shows the most common genes and DNA. The sample data list about a million distinct CDR3 sequences, and roughly 17% of these were observed just once. The biggest ten clones account for approximately 5.9% of the sample. The TCR comes from a human donor who was either an allogeneic HSCT recipient or a stem cell or donor lymphocyte infusion donor (not recorded which). It is not recorded whose cells these are; they may come from a transplant donor. What was sequenced was blood, either unsorted or a sorted T cell fraction (not recorded which).

In nucleotide form, the sequence is TGTGCCTCCCATCGTGCCGGGGAGCTGTTTTTT. This gives the protein CASHRAGELFF. This chain is built from TRBV5-6 and TRBJ2-2; the D gene is unclear. CDR1 and CDR2, per the germline V gene, are SGHDT and YYEEEE. Inclusive of the bounding cysteine and phenylalanine, the CDR3 is 11 residues long. Only CDR3 DNA is held: 33 bases, read in frame from base 1. The V and J ends are trimmed by 10 bases and 6 bases, leaving 10 bases between them. When the CDR3 is completed using the reference TRBV5-6 and TRBJ2-2 genes on either side, the full variable domain is DAGVTQSPTHLIKTRGQQVTLRCSPKSGHDTVSWYQQALGQGPQFIFQYYEEEERQRGNFPDRFSGHQFPNYSSELNVNALLLGDSALYLCASHRAGELFFGEGSRLTVL.